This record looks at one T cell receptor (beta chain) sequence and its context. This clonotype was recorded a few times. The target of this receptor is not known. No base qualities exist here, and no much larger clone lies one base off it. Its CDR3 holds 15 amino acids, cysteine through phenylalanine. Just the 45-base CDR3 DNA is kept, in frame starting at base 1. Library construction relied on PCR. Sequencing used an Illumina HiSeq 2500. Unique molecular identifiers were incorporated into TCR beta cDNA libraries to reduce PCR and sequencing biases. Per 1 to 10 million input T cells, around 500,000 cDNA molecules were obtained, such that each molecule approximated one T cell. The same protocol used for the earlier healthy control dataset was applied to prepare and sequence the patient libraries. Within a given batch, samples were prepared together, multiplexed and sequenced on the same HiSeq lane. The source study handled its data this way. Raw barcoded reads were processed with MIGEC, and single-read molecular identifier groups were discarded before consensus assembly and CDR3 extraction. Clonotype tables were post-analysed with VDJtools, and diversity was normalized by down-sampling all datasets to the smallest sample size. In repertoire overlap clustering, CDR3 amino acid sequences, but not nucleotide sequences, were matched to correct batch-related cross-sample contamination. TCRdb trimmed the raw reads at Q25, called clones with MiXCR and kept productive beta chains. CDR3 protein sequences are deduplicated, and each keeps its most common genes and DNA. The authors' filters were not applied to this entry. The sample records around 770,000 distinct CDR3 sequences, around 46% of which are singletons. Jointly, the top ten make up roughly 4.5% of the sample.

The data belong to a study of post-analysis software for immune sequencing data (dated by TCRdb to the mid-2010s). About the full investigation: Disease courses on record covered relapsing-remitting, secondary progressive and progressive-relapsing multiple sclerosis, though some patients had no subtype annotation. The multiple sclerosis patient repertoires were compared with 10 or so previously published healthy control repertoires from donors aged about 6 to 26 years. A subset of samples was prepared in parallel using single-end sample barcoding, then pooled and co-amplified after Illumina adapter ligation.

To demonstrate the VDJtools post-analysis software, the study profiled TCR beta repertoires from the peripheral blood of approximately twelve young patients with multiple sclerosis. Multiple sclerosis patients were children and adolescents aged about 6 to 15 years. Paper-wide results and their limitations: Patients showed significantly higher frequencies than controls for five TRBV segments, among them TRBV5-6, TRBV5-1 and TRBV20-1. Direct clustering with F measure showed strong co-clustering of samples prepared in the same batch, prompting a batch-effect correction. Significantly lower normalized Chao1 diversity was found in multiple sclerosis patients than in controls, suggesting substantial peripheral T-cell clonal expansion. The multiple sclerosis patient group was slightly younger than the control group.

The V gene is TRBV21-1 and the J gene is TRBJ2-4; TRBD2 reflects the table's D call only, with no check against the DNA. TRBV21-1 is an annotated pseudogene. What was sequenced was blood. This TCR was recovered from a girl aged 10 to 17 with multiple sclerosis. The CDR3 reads CASSTPSDAKNIQYF. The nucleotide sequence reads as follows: TGTGCCAGCAGCACTCCCTCAGATGCCAAAAACATTCAGTACTTC.